The sequence of this T cell receptor (beta chain) was determined in a study of blood T cells in healthy people across ages (dated by TCRdb to the mid-2010s). Looking at the study overall: In model experiments, template switching captured about one uniquely barcoded TCR beta cDNA molecule for every two T cells. Donors were grouped into four age groups: young (average roughly 17 years), middle-aged (39), aged (around 66) and long-lived (less than 85). Age-related changes in TCR beta repertoire diversity were measured in the study by deep sequencing normalized with unique cDNA molecular identifiers. Donors of different ages were randomly distributed across sequencing lanes to avoid experimental bias. The study analyzed two additional independent replicas of 1 million unique cDNA reads from the same blood draw for two donors, one aged 18 to 30 and one aged 80 or older.

The paper as a whole reports these results and caveats: Compared with the aged group, the long-lived group had more naive CD4+ T cells, fewer expanded clones and increased TCR diversity, suggesting age selection. Because donor CMV infection status was unknown, age-related changes in expanded clonotypes were potentially confounded. Estimates of total diversity based on one million sequenced T cells were regarded as lower bounds and as underestimates. Observed TCR beta diversity per million T cells fell roughly linearly with age, and a significant reduction was already apparent by age about 43. Bulk unsorted PBMC profiling prevented conclusive comparison of naive and antigen-experienced compartments. There was a strong correlation between observed TCR beta diversity and the percentage of naive T cells measured by flow cytometry.

The germline V gene yields SGDLS for CDR1 and YYNGEE for CDR2. Including cysteine and phenylalanine, the CDR3 has 15 amino acids. Here the CDR3 DNA is all that survives: 45 bases in frame from base 1. V loses 1 base of germline sequence and J loses 6 bases, and the interval between the two ends is 16 bases. This clonotype has more than one count but fewer than ten. Its antigen is not yet known. Per-base quality was not reported, and no clone a single base away is much larger than it. The roughly 42 donors, aged 6 to 90 years, were systemically healthy Caucasian individuals from Russia. Roughly 11 milliliters of peripheral blood were drawn from each donor into EDTA-treated Vacutainer tubes. Ficoll-Paque density-gradient centrifugation was used to isolate PBMCs, with at least 6.5 million per sample. Total RNA, at least 6 micrograms per sample, was extracted from PBMCs with Trizol reagent. Naive CD45RAhigh/CD27high T cell percentages were measured by flow cytometry on a PBMC aliquot from every donor.

The library came from 5' RACE. A second PCR of roughly 7 to 11 cycles was run with a J-beta primer mix and a sample-barcoded 5' primer. A template-switch 5' adaptor carrying 12 random nucleotides introduced a unique molecular identifier onto each TCR beta cDNA molecule. Each sample yielded at least 2.5 million CDR3-containing paired-end reads. First-strand cDNA synthesis was performed from all RNA using the Mint cDNA synthesis kit, with priming by a TRBC-specific oligonucleotide. Following uracil-DNA glycosylase treatment, a first 18-cycle PCR with universal primers M1SS and BC2_uni_R was performed on all cDNA. The study's own analysis went as follows. For normalization, 1 million high-quality reads were randomly selected from each sample, with every read carrying a distinct molecular identifier. Instead of being binned into consensus sequences, reads that shared molecular identifiers were thrown out. MiTCR, run with a Q25 quality threshold and the strictest error-elimination algorithm, handled CDR3 identification, clonotype clustering and error correction. Lower-bound total TCR beta diversity was estimated with a nonparametric unseen species model using Euler transformation. TCRdb cleaned the public reads at Q25 with fastp, built clones with MiXCR and kept in-frame beta chains. CDR3 protein duplicates are merged, each entry listing the most common genes and DNA. TCRdb, rather than the study authors, made the V and J calls. Across this sample there are fewer than 2,000,000 distinct CDR3 sequences, with 35% to 50% seen only once. Approximately 22% of the sample belongs to the ten largest clones.

This receptor was obtained from a human donor in good health. The sample consisted of blood. The chain was built from TRBV9 and TRBJ1-2; TRBD1 is perhaps the D gene, given 5 matching bases. CDR3 protein: CASSVLTGGTHGYTF. The sequence in DNA is TGTGCCAGCAGCGTACTGACTGGGGGGACCCATGGCTACACCTTC.